This entry lists 5 T cell receptor beta chains sequenced from one sample in a study of blood T cell repertoires in COVID-19. Sequencing used immunoSEQ multiplex PCR; TCRdb keeps in-frame clones, though not all of them. The data hold a few hundred thousand clones, with about 85% observed a single time. The sequenced sample was peripheral blood. These receptor sequences come from a young woman with acute or convalescent COVID-19.

The rearrangement joins TRBV12-5 to TRBJ2-7, with D perhaps TRBD2 (6 bases). Per germline, CDR1 LGHNT and CDR2 FRNRAP. V was clipped by 6 bases and J by 6 bases, with 18 bases between them. This CDR3 has 14 amino acids. As DNA, the CDR3 is TGTGCTAGTGGCCTTTCGGGGGAAATGGGCGAGCAGTACTTC. Amino acids: CASGLSGEMGEQYF.

The chain carries TRBV2 and TRBJ2-7; TRBD1 might be the D (5 bases). The V gene's germline CDR1 is SNHLY and CDR2 FYNNEI. V was clipped by 7 bases and J by 2 bases, with 6 bases between them. The CDR3 spans 11 residues. CDR3 nucleotides: TGTGCCAGCACCAGGGCCTACGAGCAGTACTTC. Translation: CASTRAYEQYF.

The V and J genes are TRBV7-8 and TRBJ2-3, with 9 bases fitting TRBD2. The CDR3 consists of 16 residues. Germline trimming cut 0 bases from V and 6 bases from J; bases unmatched to any gene: 7. Germline V gives CDR1 SGHVS, CDR2 FQNEAQ. The CDR3 sequence is CASSLAPSGVTDTQYF. The CDR3 nucleotides are TGTGCCAGCAGCTTAGCCCCTAGCGGGGTCACGGATACGCAGTATTTT.

This chain joins TRBV5-6 and TRBJ1-4; tentatively, D is TRBD1 (5 bases). The germline gives CDR1 SGHDT, CDR2 YYEEEE. Trimming took off 4 bases at V and 4 bases at J, with 11 bases between the two ends. This CDR3 region has 14 residues. Here the CDR3 DNA reads TGTGCCAGCAGCCGGGGACTGCTTAATGAAAAACTGTTTTTT. It is translated as CASSRGLLNEKLFF.

Notes on this clone: The identical CDR3 is also encoded by other nucleotide sequences in the sample. This chain uses TRBV7-9 with TRBJ1-6, with D possibly matching TRBD1 (5 bases). This CDR3 contains 13 residues. The V gene's germline CDR1 is SEHNR and CDR2 FQNEAQ (reference sequence). V shed 4 bases and J shed 8 bases, with 9 bases lying between them. The CDR3 DNA follows: TGTGCCAGCAGCTCGCAAGGGGATTCACCCCTCCACTTT. As protein: CASSSQGDSPLHF.